This T cell receptor beta chain was identified in a study of blood T cells in healthy people across ages. Overall study: About one barcoded beta molecule was captured per two T cells (by template switching).

V was shortened by 1 base and J by 5 bases, with 12 bases between the two germline ends. The length of the CDR3 is 14 residues. Primed by a sample-barcoded 5' primer and a J-beta primer mix, a second PCR proceeded for 7 to 11 cycles. Template switching added a 12-random-nucleotide identifier to every cDNA molecule. TCRdb fed the 5' RACE reads into MiXCR, producing one record per CDR3 protein. The top ten hold 20% to 25% of the sample, which has about 970,000 distinct CDR3 sequences, roughly 51% seen once. Healthy Caucasians from Russia aged about 6 to 95 served as donors. Sequencing was done on a sample of blood. The sequence was obtained from a woman aged 55-70 years in good health. The chain couples TRBV12-3 or TRBV12-4 to TRBJ2-7, with D unclear. The DNA of the CDR3 is TGTGCCAGCAGTTTAGATACCGCCAAGGACGAGCAGTACTTC. Its protein is CASSLDTAKDEQYF.